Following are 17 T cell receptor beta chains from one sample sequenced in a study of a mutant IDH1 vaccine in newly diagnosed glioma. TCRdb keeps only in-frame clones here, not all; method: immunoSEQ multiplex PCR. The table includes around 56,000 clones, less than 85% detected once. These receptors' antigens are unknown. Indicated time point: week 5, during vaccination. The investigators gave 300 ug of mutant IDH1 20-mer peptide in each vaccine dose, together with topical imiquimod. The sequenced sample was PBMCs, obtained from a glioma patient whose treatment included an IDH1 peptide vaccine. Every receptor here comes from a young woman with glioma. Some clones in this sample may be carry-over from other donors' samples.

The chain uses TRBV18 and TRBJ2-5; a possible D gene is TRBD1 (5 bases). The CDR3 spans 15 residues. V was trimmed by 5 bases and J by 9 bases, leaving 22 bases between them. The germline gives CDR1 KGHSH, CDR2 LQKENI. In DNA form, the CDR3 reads TGTGCCAGCTCAGTCATCCCGGGCCCCTCAGGGTCCCAGTACTTC. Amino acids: CASSVIPGPSGSQYF. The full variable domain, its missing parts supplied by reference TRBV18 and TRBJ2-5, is NAGVMQNPRHLVRRRGQEARLRCSPMKGHSHVYWYRQLPEEGLKFMVYLQKENIIDESGMPKERFSAEFPKEGPSILRIQQVVRGDSAAYFCASSVIPGPSGSQYFGPGTRLLVL.

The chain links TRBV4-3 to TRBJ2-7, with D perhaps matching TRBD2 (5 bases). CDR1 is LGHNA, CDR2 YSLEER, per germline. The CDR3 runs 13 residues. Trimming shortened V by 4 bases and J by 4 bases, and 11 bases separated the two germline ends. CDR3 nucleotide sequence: TGCGCCAGCAGCCCTGGGCCGGGATACGAGCAGTACTTC. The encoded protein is CASSPGPGYEQYF.

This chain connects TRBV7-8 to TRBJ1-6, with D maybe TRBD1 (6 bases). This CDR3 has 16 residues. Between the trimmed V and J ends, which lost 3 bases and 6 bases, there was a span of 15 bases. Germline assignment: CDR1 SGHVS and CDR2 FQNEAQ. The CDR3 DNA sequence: TGTGCCAGCAGCTTTACCTCAGGGGTTGGTAATTCACCCCTCCACTTT. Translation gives CASSFTSGVGNSPLHF. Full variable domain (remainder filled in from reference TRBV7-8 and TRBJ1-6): GAGVSQSPRYKVAKRGQDVALRCDPISGHVSLFWYQQALGQGPEFLTYFQNEAQLDKSGLPSDRFFAERPEGSVSTLKIQRTQQEDSAVYLCASSFTSGVGNSPLHFGNGTRLTVT.

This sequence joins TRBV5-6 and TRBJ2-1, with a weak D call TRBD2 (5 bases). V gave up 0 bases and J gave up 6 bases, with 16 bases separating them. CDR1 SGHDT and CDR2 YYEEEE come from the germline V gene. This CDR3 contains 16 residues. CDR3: CASSLAVTRVGNEQFF. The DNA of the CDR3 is TGTGCCAGCAGCTTGGCCGTCACGCGGGTGGGCAATGAGCAGTTCTTC.

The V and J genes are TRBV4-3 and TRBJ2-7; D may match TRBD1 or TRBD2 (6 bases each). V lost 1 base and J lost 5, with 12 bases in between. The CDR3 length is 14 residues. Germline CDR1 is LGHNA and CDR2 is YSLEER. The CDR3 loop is CASSQGGADDEQYF. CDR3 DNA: TGCGCCAGCAGCCAAGGGGGGGCAGATGACGAGCAGTACTTC.

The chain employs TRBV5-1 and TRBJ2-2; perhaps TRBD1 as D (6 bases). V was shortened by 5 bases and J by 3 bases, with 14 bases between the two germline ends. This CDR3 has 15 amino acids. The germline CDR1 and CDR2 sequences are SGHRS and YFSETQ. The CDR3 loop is CASRLQGGDTGELFF. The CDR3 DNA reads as TGCGCCAGCAGACTTCAAGGGGGAGACACCGGGGAGCTGTTTTTT.

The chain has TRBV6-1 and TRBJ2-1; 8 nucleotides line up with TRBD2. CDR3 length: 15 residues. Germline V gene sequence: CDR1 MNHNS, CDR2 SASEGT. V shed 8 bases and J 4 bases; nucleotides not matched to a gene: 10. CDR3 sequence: CASEKRGTFYNEQFF. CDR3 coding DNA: TGTGCCAGCGAAAAGCGGGGGACATTTTACAATGAGCAGTTCTTC.

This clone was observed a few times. This chain's CDR3 is CASKSIFDWAFF. The CDR3 nucleotides are TGTGCCAGTAAATCCATCTTTGACTGGGCTTTCTTT. The J gene is TRBJ1-1, the V gene TRBV19; D remains ambiguous. From germline, CDR1 is LNHDA and CDR2 SQIVND (reference sequence). The CDR3 contains 12 residues. Trimming removed 7 bases from V and 11 bases from J, with 17 bases in between.

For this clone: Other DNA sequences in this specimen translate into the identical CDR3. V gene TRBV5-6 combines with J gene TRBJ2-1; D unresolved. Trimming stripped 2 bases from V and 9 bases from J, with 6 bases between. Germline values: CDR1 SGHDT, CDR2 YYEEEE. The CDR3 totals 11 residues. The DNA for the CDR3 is TGTGCCAGCAGCTTAGGCGGTGAGCAGTTCTTC. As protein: CASSLGGEQFF.

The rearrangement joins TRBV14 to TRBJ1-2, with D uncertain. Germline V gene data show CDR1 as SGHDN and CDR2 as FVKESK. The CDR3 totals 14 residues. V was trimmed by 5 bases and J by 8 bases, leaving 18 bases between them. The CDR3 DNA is TGTGCCAGCAGCACCCCAGGCGGGTTTTGGGGCTACACCTTC. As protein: CASSTPGGFWGYTF.

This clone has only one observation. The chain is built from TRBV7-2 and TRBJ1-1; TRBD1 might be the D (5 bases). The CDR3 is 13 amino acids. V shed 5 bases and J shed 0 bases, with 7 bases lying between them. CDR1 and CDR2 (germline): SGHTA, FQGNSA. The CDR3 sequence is CASSVTVNTEAFF. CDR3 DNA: TGTGCCAGCAGCGTGACAGTGAACACTGAAGCTTTCTTT.

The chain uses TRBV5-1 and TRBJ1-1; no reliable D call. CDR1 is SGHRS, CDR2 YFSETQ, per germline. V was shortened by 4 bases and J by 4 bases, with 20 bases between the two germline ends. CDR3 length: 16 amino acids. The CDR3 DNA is TGCGCCAGCAGCACACTATTCTCGTCTTTGGGCACTGAAGCTTTCTTT. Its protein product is CASSTLFSSLGTEAFF.

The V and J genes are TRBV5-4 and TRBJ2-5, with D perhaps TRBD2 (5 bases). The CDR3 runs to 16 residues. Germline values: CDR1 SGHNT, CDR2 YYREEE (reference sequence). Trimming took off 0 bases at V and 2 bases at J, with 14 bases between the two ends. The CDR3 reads CASSLAPYGKQETQYF. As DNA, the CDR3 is TGTGCCAGCAGCTTGGCACCGTACGGGAAACAAGAGACCCAGTACTTC. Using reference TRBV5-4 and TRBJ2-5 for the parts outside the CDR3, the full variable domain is ETGVTQSPTHLIKTRGQQVTLRCSSQSGHNTVSWYQQALGQGPQFIFQYYREEENGRGNFPPRFSGLQFPNYSSELNVNALELDDSALYLCASSLAPYGKQETQYFGPGTRLLVL.

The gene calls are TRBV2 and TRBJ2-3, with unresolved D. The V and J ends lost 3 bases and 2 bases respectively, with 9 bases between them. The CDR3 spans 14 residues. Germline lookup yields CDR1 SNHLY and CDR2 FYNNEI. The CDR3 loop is CASSDTAYTDTQYF. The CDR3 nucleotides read TGTGCCAGCAGTGATACAGCCTACACAGATACGCAGTATTTT.

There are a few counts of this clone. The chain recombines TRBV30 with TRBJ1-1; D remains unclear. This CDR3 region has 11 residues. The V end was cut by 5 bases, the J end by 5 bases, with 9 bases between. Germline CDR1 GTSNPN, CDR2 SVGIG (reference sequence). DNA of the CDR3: TGTGCCTGGGGGCCGGGGACTGAAGCTTTCTTT. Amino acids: CAWGPGTEAFF. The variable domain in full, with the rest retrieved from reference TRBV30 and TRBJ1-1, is SQTIHQWPATLVQPVGSPLSLECTVEGTSNPNLYWYRQAAGRGLQLLFYSVGIGQISSEVPQNLSASRPQDRQFILSSKKLLLSDSGFYLCAWGPGTEAFFGQGTRLTVV.

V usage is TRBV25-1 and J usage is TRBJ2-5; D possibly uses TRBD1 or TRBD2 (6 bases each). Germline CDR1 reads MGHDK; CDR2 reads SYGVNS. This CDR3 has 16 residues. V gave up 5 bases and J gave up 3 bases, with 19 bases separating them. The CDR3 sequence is CASSLQGSGAKETQYF. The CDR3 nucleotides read TGTGCCAGCAGTCTACAGGGTTCGGGGGCCAAAGAGACCCAGTACTTC. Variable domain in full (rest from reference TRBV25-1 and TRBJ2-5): EADIYQTPRYLVIGTGKKITLECSQTMGHDKMYWYQQDPGMELHLIHYSYGVNSTEKGDLSSESTVSRIRTEHFPLTLESARPSHTSQYLCASSLQGSGAKETQYFGPGTRLLVL.

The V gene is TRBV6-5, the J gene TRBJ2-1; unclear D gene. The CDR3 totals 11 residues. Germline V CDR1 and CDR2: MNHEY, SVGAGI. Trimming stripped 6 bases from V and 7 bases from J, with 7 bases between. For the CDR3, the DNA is TGTGCCAGCAGGGAAACAAATGAGCAGTTCTTC. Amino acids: CASRETNEQFF.